The source of this T cell receptor beta chain is a study of T cell responses to AZD1222 COVID-19 vaccine. Clones were sequenced by immunoSEQ multiplex PCR, and TCRdb holds only the in-frame ones, with some missing. The sample has 35,000 to 45,000 clones, less than 85% seen once; the top ten hold about 3.9%. The CDR3 consists of 15 residues. The germline V gene has CDR1 SGHDT and CDR2 YYEEEE. Trimming pared 3 bases from V and 0 bases from J, leaving 9 bases between. The clonotype comes from an adult in good health. This specimen was peripheral blood, taken on day 0 of AZD1222 vaccination. The chain uses TRBV5-6 and TRBJ1-4; D is perhaps TRBD1 (5 bases). The CDR3 DNA follows: TGTGCCAGCAGCTGGACAAGCGCAACTAATGAAAAACTGTTTTTT. This codes for CASSWTSATNEKLFF.